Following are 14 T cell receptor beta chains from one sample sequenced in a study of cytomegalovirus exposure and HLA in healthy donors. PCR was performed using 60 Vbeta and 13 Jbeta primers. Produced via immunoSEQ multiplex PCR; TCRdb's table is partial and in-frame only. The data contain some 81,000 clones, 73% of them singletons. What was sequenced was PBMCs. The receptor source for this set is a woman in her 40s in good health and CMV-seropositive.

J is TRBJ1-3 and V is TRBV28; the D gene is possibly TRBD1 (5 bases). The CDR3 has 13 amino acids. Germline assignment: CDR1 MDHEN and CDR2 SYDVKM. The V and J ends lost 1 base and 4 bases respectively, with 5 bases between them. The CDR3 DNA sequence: TGTGCCAGCAGTTTATCAGGGGGAAACACCATATATTTT. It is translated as CASSLSGGNTIYF. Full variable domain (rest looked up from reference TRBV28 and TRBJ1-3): DVKVTQSSRYLVKRTGEKVFLECVQDMDHENMFWYRQDPGLGLRLIYFSYDVKMKEKGDIPEGYSVSREKKERFSLILESASTNQTSMYLCASSLSGGNTIYFGEGSWLTVV.

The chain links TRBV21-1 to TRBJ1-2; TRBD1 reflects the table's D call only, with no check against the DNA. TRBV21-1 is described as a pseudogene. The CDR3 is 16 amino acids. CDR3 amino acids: CASSKGSYDRGFGYTF. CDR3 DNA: TGTGCCAGCAGCAAAGGATCCTACGACAGGGGGTTTGGCTACACCTTC.

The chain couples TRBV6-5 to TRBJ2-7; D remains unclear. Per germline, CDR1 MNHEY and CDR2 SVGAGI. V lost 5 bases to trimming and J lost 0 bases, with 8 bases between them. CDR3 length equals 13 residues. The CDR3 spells CASSQPGSYEQYF. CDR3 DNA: TGTGCCAGCAGTCAACCAGGCTCCTACGAGCAGTACTTC.

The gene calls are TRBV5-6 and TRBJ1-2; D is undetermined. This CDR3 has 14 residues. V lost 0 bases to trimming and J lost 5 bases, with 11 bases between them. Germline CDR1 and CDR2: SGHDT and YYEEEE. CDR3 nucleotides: TGTGCCAGCAGCTTGGTCTCAGTCTTTTATGGCTACACCTTC. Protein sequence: CASSLVSVFYGYTF.

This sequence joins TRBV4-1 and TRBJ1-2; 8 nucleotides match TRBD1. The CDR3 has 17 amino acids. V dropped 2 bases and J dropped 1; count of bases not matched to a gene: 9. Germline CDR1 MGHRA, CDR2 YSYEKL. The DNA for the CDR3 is TGCGCCAGCAGCCAAAACGCCCCCGGACAGGGTAACTATGGCTACACCTTC. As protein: CASSQNAPGQGNYGYTF.

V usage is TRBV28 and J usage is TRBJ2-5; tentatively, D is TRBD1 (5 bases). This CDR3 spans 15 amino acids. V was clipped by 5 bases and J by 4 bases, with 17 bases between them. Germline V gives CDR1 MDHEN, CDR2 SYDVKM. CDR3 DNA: TGTGCCAGCAGTGTTTCAGGGAATTTCATAGAGACCCAGTACTTC. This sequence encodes CASSVSGNFIETQYF.

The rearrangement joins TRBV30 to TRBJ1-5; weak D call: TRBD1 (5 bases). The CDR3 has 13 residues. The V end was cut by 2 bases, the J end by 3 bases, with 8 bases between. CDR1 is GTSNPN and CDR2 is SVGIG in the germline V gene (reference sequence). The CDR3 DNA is TGTGCCTGGAGTCAGGGCTCCAATCAGCCCCAGCATTTT. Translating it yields CAWSQGSNQPQHF.

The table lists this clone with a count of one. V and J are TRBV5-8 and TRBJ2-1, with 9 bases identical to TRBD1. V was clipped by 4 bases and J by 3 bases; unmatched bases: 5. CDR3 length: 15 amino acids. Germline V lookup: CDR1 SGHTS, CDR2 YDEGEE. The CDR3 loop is CASSLQGANYNEQFF. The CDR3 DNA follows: TGTGCCAGCAGCCTACAGGGGGCCAACTACAATGAGCAGTTCTTC.

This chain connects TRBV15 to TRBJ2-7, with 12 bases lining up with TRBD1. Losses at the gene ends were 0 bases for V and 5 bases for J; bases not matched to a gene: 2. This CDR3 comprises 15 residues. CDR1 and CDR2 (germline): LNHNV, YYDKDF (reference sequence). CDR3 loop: CATSREGTGGHEQYF. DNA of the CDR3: TGTGCCACCAGCAGAGAGGGGACAGGGGGCCACGAGCAGTACTTC.

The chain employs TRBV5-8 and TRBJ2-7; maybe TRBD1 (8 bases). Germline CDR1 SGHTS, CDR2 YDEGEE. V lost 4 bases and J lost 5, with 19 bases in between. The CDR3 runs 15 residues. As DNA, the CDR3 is TGTGCCAGCAGCCGGGATTGGACAGGGAGGGACGAGCAGTACTTC. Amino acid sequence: CASSRDWTGRDEQYF. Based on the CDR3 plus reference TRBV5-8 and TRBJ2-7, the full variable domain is EAGVTQSPTHLIKTRGQQATLRCSPISGHTSVYWYQQALGLGLQFLLWYDEGEERNRGNFPPRFSGRQFPNYSSELNVNALELEDSALYLCASSRDWTGRDEQYFGPGTRLTVT.

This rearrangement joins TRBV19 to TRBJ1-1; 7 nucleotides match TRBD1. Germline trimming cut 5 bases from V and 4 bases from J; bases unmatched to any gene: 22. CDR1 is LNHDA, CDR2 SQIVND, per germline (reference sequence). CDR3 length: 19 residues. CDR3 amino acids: CASSPLGGGTDYGGTEAFF. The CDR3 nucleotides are TGTGCCAGTAGTCCATTAGGTGGCGGGACAGACTATGGAGGCACTGAAGCTTTCTTT.

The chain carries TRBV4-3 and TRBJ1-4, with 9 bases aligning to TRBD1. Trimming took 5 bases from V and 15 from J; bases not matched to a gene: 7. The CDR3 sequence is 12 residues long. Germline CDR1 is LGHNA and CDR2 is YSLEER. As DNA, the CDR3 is TGCGCCAGCAGCTCAGGGACAGGGCCAGTGTTTTTT. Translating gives CASSSGTGPVFF.

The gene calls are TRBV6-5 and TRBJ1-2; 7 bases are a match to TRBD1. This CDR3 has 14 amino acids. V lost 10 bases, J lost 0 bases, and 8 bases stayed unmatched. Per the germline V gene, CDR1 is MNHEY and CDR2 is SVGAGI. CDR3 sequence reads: CATTGPPSNYGYTF. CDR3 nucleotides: TGTGCCACGACAGGGCCACCTTCTAACTATGGCTACACCTTC.

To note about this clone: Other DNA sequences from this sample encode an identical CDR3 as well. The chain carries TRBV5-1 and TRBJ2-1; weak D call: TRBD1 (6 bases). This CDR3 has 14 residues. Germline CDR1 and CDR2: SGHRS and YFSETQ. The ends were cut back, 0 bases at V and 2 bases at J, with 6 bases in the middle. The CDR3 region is CASSLGQAYNEQFF. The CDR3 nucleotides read TGCGCCAGCAGCTTGGGACAGGCCTACAATGAGCAGTTCTTC.